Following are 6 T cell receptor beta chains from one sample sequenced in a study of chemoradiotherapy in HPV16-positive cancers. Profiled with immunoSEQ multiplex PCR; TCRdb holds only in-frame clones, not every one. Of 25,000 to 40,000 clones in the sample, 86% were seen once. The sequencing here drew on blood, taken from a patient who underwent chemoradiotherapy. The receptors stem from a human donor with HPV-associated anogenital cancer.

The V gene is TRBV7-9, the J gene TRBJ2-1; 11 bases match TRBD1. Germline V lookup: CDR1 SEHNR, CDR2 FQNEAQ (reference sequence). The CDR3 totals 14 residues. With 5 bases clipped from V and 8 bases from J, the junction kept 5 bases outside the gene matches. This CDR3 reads CASSPGQGADEQFF. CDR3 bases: TGTGCCAGCAGCCCAGGACAGGGGGCGGATGAGCAGTTCTTC.

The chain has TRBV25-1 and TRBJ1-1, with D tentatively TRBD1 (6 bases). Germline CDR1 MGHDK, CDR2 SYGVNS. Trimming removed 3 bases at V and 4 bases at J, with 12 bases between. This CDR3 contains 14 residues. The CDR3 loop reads CASSDGEGGTEAFF. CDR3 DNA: TGTGCCAGCAGTGATGGGGAAGGGGGCACTGAAGCTTTCTTT. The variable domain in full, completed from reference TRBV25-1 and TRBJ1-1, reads EADIYQTPRYLVIGTGKKITLECSQTMGHDKMYWYQQDPGMELHLIHYSYGVNSTEKGDLSSESTVSRIRTEHFPLTLESARPSHTSQYLCASSDGEGGTEAFFGQGTRLTVV.

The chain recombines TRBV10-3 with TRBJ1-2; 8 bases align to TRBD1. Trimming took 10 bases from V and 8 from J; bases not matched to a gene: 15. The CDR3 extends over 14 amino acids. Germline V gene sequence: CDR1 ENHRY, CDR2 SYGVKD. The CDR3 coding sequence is TGTGCCACTTCACCTTCGACAGGGGCTGGAGGCTACACCTTC. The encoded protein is CATSPSTGAGGYTF.

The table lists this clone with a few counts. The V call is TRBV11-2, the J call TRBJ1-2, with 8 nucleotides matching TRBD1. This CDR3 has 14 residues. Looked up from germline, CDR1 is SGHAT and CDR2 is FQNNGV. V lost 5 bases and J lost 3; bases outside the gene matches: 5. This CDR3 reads CASSRQGLDYGYTF. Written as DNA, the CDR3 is TGTGCCAGCAGCCGACAGGGGCTTGACTATGGCTACACCTTC.

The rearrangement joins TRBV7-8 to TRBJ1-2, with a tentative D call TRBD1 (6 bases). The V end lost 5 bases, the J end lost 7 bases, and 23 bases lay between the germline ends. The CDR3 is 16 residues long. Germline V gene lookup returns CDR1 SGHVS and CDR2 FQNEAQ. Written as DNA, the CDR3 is TGTGCCAGCAGCCCCGAGCGGATGGGGGCTAATATTGGCTACACCTTC. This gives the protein CASSPERMGANIGYTF.

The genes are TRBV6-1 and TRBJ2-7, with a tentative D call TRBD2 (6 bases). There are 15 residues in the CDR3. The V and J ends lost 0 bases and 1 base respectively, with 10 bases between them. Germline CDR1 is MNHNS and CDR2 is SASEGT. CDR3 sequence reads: CASSEAGGRSYEQYF. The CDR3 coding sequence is TGTGCCAGCAGTGAAGCGGGGGGACGATCCTACGAGCAGTACTTC.